The T cell receptor beta chain under discussion was sequenced for a study of T cell responses to AZD1222 COVID-19 vaccine. To note about this clone: Its cognate antigen is unknown.

Study conclusions and caveats: Regions 160-218 and 743-854 held dominance among vaccine-associated CD4 TCRs, which spanned spike. Reportedly, nearly half the spike-specific TCRs target unmutated variant regions.

The V gene's germline CDR1 is MDHEN and CDR2 SYDVKM. V was pared by 1 base and J by 7 bases, with 4 bases between. This CDR3 is 11 amino acids long. Sequencing was performed with immunoSEQ multiplex PCR; in TCRdb, only in-frame clones are kept and a portion is missing. The sample lists tens of thousands of clones; around 80% were seen once. This chain uses TRBV28 with TRBJ1-2; D unclear. Sample: peripheral blood, taken on day 0 of AZD1222 vaccination. This TCR was sampled from an adult in good health. In DNA, the CDR3 is TGTGCCAGCAGTTTATTCGGTGGCTACACCTTC. Translated: CASSLFGGYTF.